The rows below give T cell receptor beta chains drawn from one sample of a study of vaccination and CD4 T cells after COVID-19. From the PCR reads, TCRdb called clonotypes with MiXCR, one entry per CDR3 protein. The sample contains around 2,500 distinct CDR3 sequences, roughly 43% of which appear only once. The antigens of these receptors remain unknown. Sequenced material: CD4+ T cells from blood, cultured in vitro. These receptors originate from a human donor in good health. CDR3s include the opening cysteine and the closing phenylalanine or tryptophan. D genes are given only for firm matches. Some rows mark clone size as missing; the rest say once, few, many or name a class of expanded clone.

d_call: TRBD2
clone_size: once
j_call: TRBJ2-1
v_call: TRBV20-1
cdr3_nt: TGCAGTGCTAGAGATCCGACTAGCGGGGGAAGCTCCTACAATGAGCAGTTCTTC
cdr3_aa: CSARDPTSGGSSYNEQFF

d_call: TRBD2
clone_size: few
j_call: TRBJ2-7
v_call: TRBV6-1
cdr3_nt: TGTGCCAGCAGTGGACGTAAGCGGGAGGCCCGAAGCTCCTACGAGCAGTACTTC
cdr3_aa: CASSGRKREARSSYEQYF

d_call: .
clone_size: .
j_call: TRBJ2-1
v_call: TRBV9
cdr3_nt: TGTGCCAGCAGCGTAGACGGGGATGAGCAGTTCTTC
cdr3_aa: CASSVDGDEQFF

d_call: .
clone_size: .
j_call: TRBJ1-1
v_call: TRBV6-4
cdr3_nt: TGTGCCAGCAGTGACCCCGGGACGGATGAAGCTTTCTTT
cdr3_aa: CASSDPGTDEAFF

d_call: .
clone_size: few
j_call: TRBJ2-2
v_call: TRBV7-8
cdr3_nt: TGTGCCAGCAGCTCCCACACCGGGGAGCTGTTTTTT
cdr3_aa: CASSSHTGELFF

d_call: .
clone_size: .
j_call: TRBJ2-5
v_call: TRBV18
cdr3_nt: TGTGCCAGCTCACCGCCCCAAGAGACCCAGTACTTC
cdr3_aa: CASSPPQETQYF

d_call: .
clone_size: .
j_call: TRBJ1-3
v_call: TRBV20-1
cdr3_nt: TGCAGTGCCACCGACTCTGGAAACACCATATATTTT
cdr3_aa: CSATDSGNTIYF

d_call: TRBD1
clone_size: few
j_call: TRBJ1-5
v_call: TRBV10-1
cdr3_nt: TGCGCCAGCAGCGATGGGACAGGGAATCAGCCCCAGCATTTT
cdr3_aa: CASSDGTGNQPQHF

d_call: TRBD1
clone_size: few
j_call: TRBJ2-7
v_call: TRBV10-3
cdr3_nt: TGTGCCATCAGTGAGGCTTGGGACAGGGAGGCGCAGTACTTC
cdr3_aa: CAISEAWDREAQYF

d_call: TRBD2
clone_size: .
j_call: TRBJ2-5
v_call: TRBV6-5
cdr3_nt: TGTGCCAGCAGTTCAGCGGGGGGGCCCGGAGAGACCCAGTACTTC
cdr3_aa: CASSSAGGPGETQYF

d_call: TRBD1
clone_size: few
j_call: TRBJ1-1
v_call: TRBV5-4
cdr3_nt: TGTGCCAGCAGCAAAGAACAGGGGTATGAAGCTTTCTTT
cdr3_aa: CASSKEQGYEAFF

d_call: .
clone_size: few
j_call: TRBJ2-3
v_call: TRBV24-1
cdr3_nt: TGTGCCACCAGTCCTGATTCTAGCACAGATACGCAGTATTTT
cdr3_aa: CATSPDSSTDTQYF

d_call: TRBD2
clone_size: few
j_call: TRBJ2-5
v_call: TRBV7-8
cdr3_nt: TGTGCCAGCAGTAAACTAGCGGGGGCCGGAGTATGGCAAGAGACCCAGTACTTC
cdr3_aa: CASSKLAGAGVWQETQYF

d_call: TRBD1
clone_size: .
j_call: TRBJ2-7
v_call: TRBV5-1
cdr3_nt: TGCGCCAGCAGCTTCACCTCCGGGACAGGAGCCTACGAGCAGTACTTC
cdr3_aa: CASSFTSGTGAYEQYF

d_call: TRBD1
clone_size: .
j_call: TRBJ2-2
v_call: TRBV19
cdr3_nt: TGTGCCAGCCTCCAGGGGGCGGCCGGGGAGCTGTTTTTT
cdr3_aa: CASLQGAAGELFF

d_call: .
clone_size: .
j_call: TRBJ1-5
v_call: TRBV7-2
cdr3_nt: TGTGCCAGCAGCCTTCACCGAGATCAGCCCCAGCATTTT
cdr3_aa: CASSLHRDQPQHF

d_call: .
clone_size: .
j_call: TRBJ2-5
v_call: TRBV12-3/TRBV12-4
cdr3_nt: TGTGCCAGCAGTTCTGGGCTACGAGAGACCCAGTACTTC
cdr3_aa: CASSSGLRETQYF

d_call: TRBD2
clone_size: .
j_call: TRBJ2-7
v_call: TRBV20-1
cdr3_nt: TGCAGTGCTAGGTCAGCGTCGGGAGGATGGCACGAGCAGTACTTC
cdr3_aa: CSARSASGGWHEQYF

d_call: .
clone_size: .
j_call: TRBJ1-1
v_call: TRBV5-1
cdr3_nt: TGCGCCAGCAGCTTTGGGGGGACCGAAAACACTGAAGCTTTCTTT
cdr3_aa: CASSFGGTENTEAFF

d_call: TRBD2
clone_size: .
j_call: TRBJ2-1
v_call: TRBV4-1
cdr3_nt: TGCGCCAGCAGCCGCTCCCCTAGCGGGAGCTACAATGAGCAGTTCTTC
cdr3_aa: CASSRSPSGSYNEQFF

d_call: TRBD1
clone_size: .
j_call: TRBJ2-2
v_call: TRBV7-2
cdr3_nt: TGTGCCAGCAGCTTCCGGGACAGCTACACCGGGGAGCTGTTTTTT
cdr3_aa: CASSFRDSYTGELFF